This T cell receptor beta chain came from a study of shared clonotypes between healthy human individuals. CD45RA+ naive and CD45RA-negative memory subsets were separated from CD4+ cells. Notes on the study in general: Sorted-subset sequencing, rarefaction showed, was incomplete despite large depth. All-four-donor shared clonotypes had higher generation probabilities than non-shared clonotypes did.

This CDR3 has 15 residues. CDR1 and CDR2 (germline): KGHSH, LQKENI. The ends were cut back, 0 bases at V and 1 base at J, with 10 bases in the middle. This table comes from immunoSEQ multiplex PCR, and its TCRdb copy is limited to in-frame clones, with some not included. This table holds approximately 2.1 million clones, just over 90% found once. Details on this clone: Its antigen remains unknown.

The rearrangement joins TRBV18 to TRBJ2-7; D is possibly TRBD2 (5 bases). This sequence originates from a man aged 18 to 29 in good health. Some clones in this sample may be carry-over from other donors' samples. Sequenced input: naive CD4+ T cells from PBMCs. The subset: CD45RA+ positively selected. This CDR3 reads CASSPPAPGSYEQYF. DNA for the CDR3: TGTGCCAGCTCACCACCGGCCCCGGGGTCCTACGAGCAGTACTTC.